This T cell receptor beta chain was documented in a study of post-analysis software for immune sequencing data. Across the study: Relapsing-remitting, secondary progressive and progressive-relapsing multiple sclerosis courses were included.

Incorporated into the TCR beta cDNA libraries were unique molecular identifiers, which served to reduce PCR and sequencing biases. TCRdb reanalysed the PCR reads using MiXCR and keeps one entry per CDR3 protein. The data contain 430,000 or so distinct CDR3 sequences, more than 30% of them singletons. Study outcomes and limitations: In patients, TRBV5-6, TRBV5-1 and TRBV20-1 belonged to roughly five TRBV segments found more frequently than in controls. Samples from a shared batch, those prepared together, strongly co-clustered by F measure. The normalized Chao1 diversity of multiple sclerosis patients was significantly lower than that of controls.

Concerning this clonotype itself: Antigen unknown.

V lost 0 bases, J lost 0 bases, and 12 bases lay in between. The length of the CDR3 is 16 residues. Germline V gene data show CDR1 as SGHRS and CDR2 as YFSETQ. Sequencing was carried out using blood. The TCR comes from a girl aged 2 to 9 with multiple sclerosis. The chain carries TRBV5-1 and TRBJ1-2; TRBD1 is a possible D gene (5 bases). The CDR3 region is CASSLEEGLANYGYTF. The DNA for the CDR3 is TGCGCCAGCAGCTTGGAAGAGGGGTTAGCTAACTATGGCTACACCTTC. Full variable domain (missing parts from reference TRBV5-1 and TRBJ1-2): KAGVTQTPRYLIKTRGQQVTLSCSPISGHRSVSWYQQTPGQGLQFLFEYFSETQRNKGNFPGRFSGRQFSNSRSEMNVSTLELGDSALYLCASSLEEGLANYGYTFGSGTRLTVV.